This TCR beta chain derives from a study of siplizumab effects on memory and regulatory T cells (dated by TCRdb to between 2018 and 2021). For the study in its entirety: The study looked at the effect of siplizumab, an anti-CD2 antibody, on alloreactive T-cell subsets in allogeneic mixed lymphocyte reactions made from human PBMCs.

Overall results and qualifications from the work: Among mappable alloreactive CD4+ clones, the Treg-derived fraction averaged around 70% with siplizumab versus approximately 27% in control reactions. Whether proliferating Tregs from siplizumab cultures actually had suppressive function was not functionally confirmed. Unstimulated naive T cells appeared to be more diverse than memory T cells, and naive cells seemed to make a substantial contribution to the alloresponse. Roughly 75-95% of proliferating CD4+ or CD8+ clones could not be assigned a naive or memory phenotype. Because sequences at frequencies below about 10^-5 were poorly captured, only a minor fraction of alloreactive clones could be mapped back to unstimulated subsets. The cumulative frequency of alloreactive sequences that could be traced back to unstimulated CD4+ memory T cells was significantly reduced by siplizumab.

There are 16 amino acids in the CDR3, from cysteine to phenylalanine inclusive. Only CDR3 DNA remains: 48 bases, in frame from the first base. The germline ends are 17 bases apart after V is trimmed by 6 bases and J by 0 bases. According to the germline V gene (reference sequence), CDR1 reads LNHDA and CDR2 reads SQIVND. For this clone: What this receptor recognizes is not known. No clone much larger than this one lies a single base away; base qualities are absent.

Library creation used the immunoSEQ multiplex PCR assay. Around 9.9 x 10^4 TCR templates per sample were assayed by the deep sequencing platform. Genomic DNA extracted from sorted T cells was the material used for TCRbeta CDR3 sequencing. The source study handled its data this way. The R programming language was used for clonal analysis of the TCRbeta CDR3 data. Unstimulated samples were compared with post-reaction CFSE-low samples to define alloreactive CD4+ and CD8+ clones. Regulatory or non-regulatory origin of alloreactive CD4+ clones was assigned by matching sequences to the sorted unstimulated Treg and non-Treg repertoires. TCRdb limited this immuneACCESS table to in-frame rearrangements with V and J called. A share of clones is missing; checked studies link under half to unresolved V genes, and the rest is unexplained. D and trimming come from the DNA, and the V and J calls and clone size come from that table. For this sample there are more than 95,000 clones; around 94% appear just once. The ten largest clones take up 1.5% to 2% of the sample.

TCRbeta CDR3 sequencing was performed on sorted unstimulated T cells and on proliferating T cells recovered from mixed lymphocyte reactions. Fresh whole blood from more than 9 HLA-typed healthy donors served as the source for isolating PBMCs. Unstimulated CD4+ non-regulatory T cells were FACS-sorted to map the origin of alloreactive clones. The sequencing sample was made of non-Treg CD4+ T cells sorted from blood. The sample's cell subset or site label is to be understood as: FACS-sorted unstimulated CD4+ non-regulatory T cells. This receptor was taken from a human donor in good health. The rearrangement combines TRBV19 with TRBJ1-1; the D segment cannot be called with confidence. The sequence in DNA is TGTGCCAGTAGCTCCCAGTTCTTGGGGTTGAACACTGAAGCTTTCTTT. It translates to CASSSQFLGLNTEAFF. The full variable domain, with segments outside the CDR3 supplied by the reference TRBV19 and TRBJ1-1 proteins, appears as DGGITQSPKYLFRKEGQNVTLSCEQNLNHDAMYWYRQDPGQGLRLIYYSQIVNDFQKGDIAEGYSVSREKKESFPLTVTSAQKNPTAFYLCASSSQFLGLNTEAFFGQGTRLTVV.